The rows below give T cell receptor beta chains drawn from one sample of a study of blood T cell repertoires in COVID-19. The table came from immunoSEQ multiplex PCR; TCRdb's copy has only in-frame clones and leaves some out. The top ten clones hold about 8.1% of a sample with 200,000 to 250,000 clones, roughly four fifths of them seen once. The sample consisted of peripheral blood. Receptors were obtained from an older man with acute or convalescent COVID-19. Each CDR3 is given with its conserved first and last residue. Fields, in order: CDR3 protein, CDR3 DNA, J gene, V gene, D gene, clone size. A D gene is named only where the DNA matches it firmly. Rows give clone size only sometimes, using once, few, many, or a class for an expanded clone.

CASSLERFNEQFF | TGTGCCAGCAGCTTAGAACGGTTCAATGAGCAGTTCTTC | TRBJ2-1 | TRBV11-2 | - | -
CASSYSGGGQEQFF | TGTGCCAGCAGTTACTCGGGAGGCGGGCAGGAGCAGTTCTTC | TRBJ2-1 | TRBV6-5 | - | few
CASSHSFGGLNQPQHF | TGCGCCAGCAGCCATTCTTTCGGGGGGCTAAATCAGCCCCAGCATTTT | TRBJ1-5 | TRBV4-1 | - | -
CATFRDREYNEQFF | TGTGCCACCTTTAGGGACAGGGAGTACAATGAGCAGTTCTTC | TRBJ2-1 | TRBV19 | TRBD1 | -
CASSEARGRGSEQYF | TGTGCCAGCAGTGAAGCCAGGGGGCGCGGTAGCGAGCAGTACTTC | TRBJ2-7 | TRBV25-1 | TRBD1 | -
CASSSQGVSTEAFF | TGTGCCAGCAGTTCACAGGGGGTTAGTACTGAAGCTTTCTTT | TRBJ1-1 | TRBV6-6 | TRBD1 | few
CASSRSGGAYNEQFF | TGCGCCAGCAGCCGGAGCGGGGGGGCCTACAATGAGCAGTTCTTC | TRBJ2-1 | TRBV4-1 | TRBD2 | -
CASSPRVATNEKLFF | TGTGCCAGCAGCCCCCGGGTTGCAACTAATGAAAAACTGTTTTTT | TRBJ1-4 | TRBV7-7 | - | -
CASSFRHNYEQYF | TGTGCCAGCAGCTTCAGACACAACTACGAGCAGTACTTC | TRBJ2-7 | TRBV5-8 | - | -
CASILSGGNQPQHF | TGTGCCAGCATTTTGTCAGGGGGCAATCAGCCCCAGCATTTT | TRBJ1-5 | TRBV28 | - | -
CASSLAGTASNQPQHF | TGTGCCAGCAGCTTAGCCGGGACAGCTAGCAATCAGCCCCAGCATTTT | TRBJ1-5 | TRBV7-9 | TRBD1 | -
CASSVLQGAGGYTF | TGTGCCAGCAGCGTGCTACAGGGGGCGGGAGGCTACACCTTC | TRBJ1-2 | TRBV5-6 | TRBD1 | -
CASSRDRDQPQHF | TGTGCCAGCAGCAGGGACAGAGATCAGCCCCAGCATTTT | TRBJ1-5 | TRBV12-3/TRBV12-4 | TRBD1 | few
CASSPDRVQMHTIYF | TGTGCCAGCTCACCGGACAGGGTTCAGATGCACACCATATATTTT | TRBJ1-3 | TRBV18 | TRBD1 | -
CASSWGTGHLLTDTQYF | TGTGCCAGTAGTTGGGGGACAGGGCATTTACTCACAGATACGCAGTATTTT | TRBJ2-3 | TRBV19 | TRBD1 | -
CASSSSQGGETQYF | TGCGCCAGCAGCTCCTCACAGGGCGGAGAGACCCAGTACTTC | TRBJ2-5 | TRBV5-1 | - | -
CASSLGLAGSNEQFF | TGCGCCAGCAGCTTGGGGCTAGCGGGATCCAATGAGCAGTTCTTC | TRBJ2-1 | TRBV5-1 | TRBD2 | -
CASCSGNSNQPQHF | TGTGCCAGCTGCTCGGGTAATAGCAATCAGCCCCAGCATTTT | TRBJ1-5 | TRBV18 | - | -
CSASSAQTGTGLGYTF | TGCAGTGCTAGTTCAGCGCAGACAGGGACAGGCCTTGGCTACACCTTC | TRBJ1-2 | TRBV20-1 | TRBD1 | -
CAAKRDRGRNTQYF | TGTGCCGCGAAAAGGGACAGGGGGCGAAATACGCAGTATTTT | TRBJ2-3 | TRBV10-3 | TRBD1 | -
CASRPGQGGQYF | TGTGCCAGCAGACCGGGACAGGGTGGGCAGTACTTC | TRBJ2-7 | TRBV27 | TRBD1 | few
CASSFRGWNYGYTF | TGTGCCAGCAGTTTCAGGGGATGGAACTATGGCTACACCTTC | TRBJ1-2 | TRBV6-5 | - | -
CSVGVAGNEQFF | TGCAGCGTTGGGGTAGCGGGAAATGAGCAGTTCTTC | TRBJ2-1 | TRBV29-1 | TRBD2 | -
CASSPLAGGYTF | TGTGCCAGCAGCCCATTGGCGGGTGGCTACACCTTC | TRBJ1-2 | TRBV7-8 | - | -
CATSDLPGTGTDTQYF | TGTGCCACCAGTGATTTGCCGGGGACAGGCACAGATACGCAGTATTTT | TRBJ2-3 | TRBV24-1 | TRBD1 | few
CASSQGENYGYTF | TGCGCCAGCAGCCAAGGAGAGAACTATGGCTACACCTTC | TRBJ1-2 | TRBV4-1 | - | -
CASSLGGKGAPRELFF | TGTGCCAGCAGTTTAGGGGGGAAAGGGGCCCCCAGGGAACTGTTTTTT | TRBJ1-4 | TRBV27 | - | -
CASSKFLAGAYNEQFF | TGTGCCAGCAGCAAATTTCTAGCGGGAGCCTACAATGAGCAGTTCTTC | TRBJ2-1 | TRBV21-1 | - | -
CASSQGLRYNQPQHF | TGTGCCAGCAGCCAAGGGTTGCGGTACAATCAGCCCCAGCATTTT | TRBJ1-5 | TRBV3-1/TRBV3-2 | - | -
CASSYLGGDEQFF | TGTGCCAGCAGTTACTTGGGCGGGGATGAGCAGTTCTTC | TRBJ2-1 | TRBV7-3 | - | -
CASSFAQGAFSSPLHF | TGTGCCAGCAGTTTTGCCCAGGGGGCGTTCAGTTCACCCCTCCACTTT | TRBJ1-6 | TRBV6-5 | TRBD1 | once
CASTGRSNTEAFF | TGTGCCAGCACAGGGCGCTCAAACACTGAAGCTTTCTTT | TRBJ1-1 | TRBV2 | - | -
CASSLGRVPNYEQYF | TGTGCCAGCAGCTTAGGTAGAGTACCTAACTACGAGCAGTACTTC | TRBJ2-7 | TRBV11-3 | - | -
CASRRTGVGQPQHF | TGTGCCAGCAGACGGACAGGGGTAGGTCAGCCCCAGCATTTT | TRBJ1-5 | TRBV6-5 | TRBD1 | -
CAWSLGQGPYEQYF | TGTGCCTGGAGTCTTGGACAGGGGCCCTACGAGCAGTACTTC | TRBJ2-7 | TRBV30 | TRBD1 | -
CASRQTGINQPQHF | TGTGCCAGCAGGCAAACAGGAATCAATCAGCCCCAGCATTTT | TRBJ1-5 | TRBV3-1/TRBV3-2 | - | few
CASSLTDRGHLGNTIYF | TGTGCCAGCAGCTTAACGGACAGGGGGCACCTCGGAAACACCATATATTTT | TRBJ1-3 | TRBV11-2 | TRBD1 | few
CASSEQGISTDTQYF | TGTGCCAGCAGTGAACAGGGAATCAGCACAGATACGCAGTATTTT | TRBJ2-3 | TRBV2 | - | -